These T cell receptor beta chains were read from a single sample in a study of blood T cell repertoires in COVID-19. Some clones are missing from TCRdb's copy, which holds only in-frame ones; the method was immunoSEQ multiplex PCR. There are about 220,000 clones in the sample; 82% occur only once, and about 3.4% lies in the top ten. Sample: PBMCs or T cells enriched from blood (not recorded which). The receptors derive from a woman aged 55-69 years who had recovered from COVID-19. The CDR3 runs from the conserved cysteine through the conserved F or W. Fields, in order: D gene, J gene, V gene, CDR3 protein. A D gene is named only where the DNA matches it firmly.

d_gene: TRBD2
j_gene: TRBJ2-5
v_gene: TRBV11-3
CDR3aa: CASSLGLAGGSETQYF

d_gene: TRBD1
j_gene: TRBJ1-1
v_gene: TRBV11-2
CDR3aa: CASSTNRGSTEAFF

d_gene: TRBD2
j_gene: TRBJ2-1
v_gene: TRBV5-4
CDR3aa: CASSLGGGSYNEQFF

d_gene: TRBD1
j_gene: TRBJ1-1
v_gene: TRBV5-4
CDR3aa: CASSRDREDTEAFF

d_gene: TRBD1
j_gene: TRBJ1-6
v_gene: TRBV18
CDR3aa: CASSPTAGGNNSPLHF

d_gene: TRBD2
j_gene: TRBJ2-1
v_gene: TRBV12-3/TRBV12-4
CDR3aa: CASSLGASGREFF

d_gene: -
j_gene: TRBJ2-1
v_gene: TRBV6-5
CDR3aa: CASKGLYNEQFF

d_gene: TRBD2
j_gene: TRBJ2-1
v_gene: TRBV5-1
CDR3aa: CASSLVGLAGKDEQFF

d_gene: -
j_gene: TRBJ1-5
v_gene: TRBV6-2/TRBV6-3
CDR3aa: CASSYRQGRGQPQHF

d_gene: TRBD1
j_gene: TRBJ1-2
v_gene: TRBV24-1
CDR3aa: CATRPGQTLYGYTF

d_gene: -
j_gene: TRBJ2-4
v_gene: TRBV27
CDR3aa: CASSKGIRNAAKNIQYF

d_gene: -
j_gene: TRBJ1-6
v_gene: TRBV18
CDR3aa: CASSPGIRQPSYNSPLHF

d_gene: -
j_gene: TRBJ1-1
v_gene: TRBV6-2/TRBV6-3
CDR3aa: CASSPLSGAVGTEAFF